This T cell receptor beta chain originates from a study of blood T cells in healthy people across ages. General study points: One million T cells yielded diversity estimates that were considered underestimates.

Those donating, healthy Caucasian individuals from Russia, were aged roughly 6 to 90. About this clonotype itself: What it binds is unknown. This clone may be a read error of a much larger clone one base away.

Looked up from germline, CDR1 is DFQATT and CDR2 is SNEGSKA (reference sequence). The CDR3 is 14 amino acids. A second PCR, run for roughly 7 to 12 cycles, used a sample-barcoded 5' primer plus a J-beta primer mix. Each sample provided no less than 2.5 million CDR3-containing paired-end reads. From the 5' RACE reads, TCRdb called clonotypes with MiXCR, one entry per CDR3 protein. The sample shows some 710,000 distinct CDR3 sequences, about 45% of them seen only once. The sequencing sample was made of blood. This TCR derives from a man older than 75 in good health. The genes are TRBV20-1 and TRBJ2-5; no firm D call. The CDR3 sequence is CSARVGGNQKTQYF. The CDR3 bases are TGCAGTGCTAGAGTTGGCGGTAACCAAAAGACCCAGTACTTC.